The 22 T cell receptor beta chains presented below share a single source sample, sequenced in a study of regulatory T cells in long-lasting Graves disease. Combining iRepertoire HTBI primers with Arm-PCR of CDR3 regions, the authors built TCR beta libraries. MiXCR was run by TCRdb on the multiplex PCR reads, yielding one entry per CDR3 protein. The data show some 370,000 distinct CDR3 sequences, with roughly 20% seen just once and around 30% held by the top ten. As to time point: persistent/refractory GD, antithyroid drugs over 5 years with positive TRAb. With RNA extracted from PBMCs as input, the TCR library was made. The material was peripheral blood mononuclear cells (PBMCs), obtained when the disease was refractory, from a patient treated with antithyroid drugs. The origin of the receptors is a middle-aged woman with Graves disease.

In its sample, this clonotype was seen many times. V gene TRBV28 combines with J gene TRBJ1-5, with 8 positions matching TRBD1. The CDR3 is 15 amino acids. CDR1 is MDHEN, CDR2 SYDVKM, per germline. The V gene end was trimmed by 5 bases and the J gene end by 7 bases; junction bases not matched to a gene: 10. CDR3 loop: CASSTTLQGGQPQHF. The CDR3 DNA is TGTGCCAGCAGTACAACATTACAGGGGGGCCAGCCCCAGCATTTT.

This clonotype was picked up a small number of times. The rearrangement uses TRBV10-3 and TRBJ2-3, with TRBD2 identical over 8 bases. J was trimmed by 2 bases and V by 6 bases; bases with no gene match: 7. The CDR3 sequence is 15 residues long. The germline gives CDR1 ENHRY, CDR2 SYGVKD. CDR3 DNA: TGTGCCATCAGCGAGCCGGGACTAGACACAGATACGCAGTATTTT. Translating gives CAISEPGLDTDTQYF.

In its sample, this clonotype was seen many times. V is TRBV27 and J is TRBJ2-1; the match to TRBD2 covers 11 bases. The germline CDR1 and CDR2 sequences are MNHEY and SMNVEV (reference sequence). The ends lost 7 bases at V and 6 bases at J; junction bases unmatched: 11. The CDR3 spans 16 residues. The chain's CDR3 is CASKRSGTSGSNEQFF. CDR3 coding DNA: TGTGCCAGCAAACGGTCCGGGACTAGCGGCAGCAATGAGCAGTTCTTC.

This clonotype has a handful of counts. This chain connects TRBV19 to TRBJ2-2; 7 bases match TRBD1. V shed 5 bases, J shed 1 base, and the junction held 7 bases outside the gene matches. Looked up from germline, CDR1 is LNHDA and CDR2 is SQIVND (reference sequence). The CDR3 contains 16 residues. The CDR3 is CASSPWGQQNTGELFF. The CDR3 DNA is TGTGCCAGTAGTCCCTGGGGACAGCAGAACACCGGGGAGCTGTTTTTT.

This clonotype was found many times. CDR3 in DNA: TGTGCCAGCAGTCTATTACGGGACAGGGGCCCTTGCGAAGCTTTCTTT. As protein: CASSLLRDRGPCEAFF. The chain recombines TRBV2 with TRBJ1-1; 10 bases agree with TRBD1. CDR3 length: 16 amino acids. Germline assignment: CDR1 SNHLY and CDR2 FYNNEI. V lost 5 bases to trimming and J lost 8 bases; unmatched junction nucleotides: 14.

This clonotype was counted many times. The V and J genes are TRBV12-3 or TRBV12-4 and TRBJ2-6; a weak D match, TRBD2 (5 bases). The CDR3 contains 15 residues. Trimming removed 3 bases at V and 1 base at J, with 7 bases between. The CDR3 DNA follows: TGTGCCAGCAGTTTTGGGGAGTCTGGGGCCAACGTCCTGACTTTC. It codes for CASSFGESGANVLTF.

This clonotype has a handful of counts. The chain links TRBV6-2 or TRBV6-3 to TRBJ2-4; 8 bases match TRBD2. From germline, CDR1 is MNHEY and CDR2 SVGEGT. This CDR3 is built from 17 residues. The ends lost 7 bases at V and 1 base at J; junction bases unmatched: 12. CDR3 in DNA: TGTGCCAGCACCCCGGGGACGGGAGGGCGCGCCAAAAACATTCAGTACTTC. Its translation: CASTPGTGGRAKNIQYF.

The rearrangement links TRBV5-1 to TRBJ2-2; 14 positions agree with TRBD2. CDR1 is SGHRS, CDR2 YFSETQ, per germline. Trimming took 1 base from V and 7 from J; bases not matched to a gene: 3. CDR3 length: 16 amino acids. The DNA for the CDR3 is TGCGCCAGCAGCTTGAGACTAGCGGGAGGGCTCGGGGAGCTGTTTTTT. Translation: CASSLRLAGGLGELFF. Combining the CDR3 with reference TRBV5-1 and TRBJ2-2 gives the whole variable domain KAGVTQTPRYLIKTRGQQVTLSCSPISGHRSVSWYQQTPGQGLQFLFEYFSETQRNKGNFPGRFSGRQFSNSRSEMNVSTLELGDSALYLCASSLRLAGGLGELFFGEGSRLTVL.

This clonotype was observed a few times. The genes are TRBV7-9 and TRBJ2-7; D remains ambiguous. Germline CDR1 SEHNR, CDR2 FQNEAQ (reference sequence). The CDR3 runs to 12 residues. V dropped 7 bases and J dropped 6 bases, with 13 bases sitting between them. CDR3 in DNA: TGTGCCAGCACTGTGGGTGGCGTCGAGCAGTACTTC. Its protein is CASTVGGVEQYF.

The chain uses TRBV28 and TRBJ2-7; 8 nucleotides match TRBD2. With V trimmed by 2 bases and J by 2 bases, 20 bases remained unmatched. Germline V gives CDR1 MDHEN, CDR2 SYDVKM. The CDR3 covers 20 residues. In DNA, the CDR3 is TGTGCCAGCAGTTTAGGACCCCCACGGCCCAGCGGGAGCAATACCTACGAGCAGTACTTC. Translating it yields CASSLGPPRPSGSNTYEQYF.

DNA of the CDR3: TGTGCCAGTAGTTTAAACCCGCTGGCCCAGCATTTT. Its protein is CASSLNPLAQHF. The chain combines TRBV19 with TRBJ1-5; D call uncertain. This CDR3 is 12 amino acids long. The germline V gene encodes CDR1 LNHDA and CDR2 SQIVND (reference sequence). Between the trimmed V and J ends, which lost 5 bases and 11 bases, there was a span of 13 bases.

There are many counts of this clonotype. The gene calls are TRBV28 and TRBJ1-2; TRBD1 matches at 7 bases. V shed 3 bases and J 4 bases; nucleotides not matched to a gene: 8. This CDR3 contains 15 residues. In germline, CDR1 is MDHEN, CDR2 SYDVKM. CDR3 in amino acids: CASSFGDRFSYGYTF. Here the CDR3 DNA reads TGTGCCAGCAGTTTCGGGGACAGATTCTCCTATGGCTACACCTTC.

This clonotype was seen repeatedly, ten times or more. The chain combines TRBV28 with TRBJ1-5, with D uncertain. CDR1 is MDHEN and CDR2 is SYDVKM in the germline V gene. This CDR3 region has 17 residues. Between the trimmed V and J ends, which lost 7 bases and 0 bases, there was a span of 19 bases. As DNA, the CDR3 is TGTGCCAGCACCAATAGTCTAGGACCGATTAGCAATCAGCCCCAGCATTTT. Translating gives CASTNSLGPISNQPQHF.

This chain joins TRBV6-1 and TRBJ1-1, with 7 bases that match TRBD1. J lost 6 bases, V lost 5 bases, and 12 bases had no gene match. Germline V gene lookup returns CDR1 MNHNS and CDR2 SASEGT. The CDR3 runs to 15 residues. The CDR3 protein is CASSPTMTGKAEAFF. CDR3 sequence (DNA): TGTGCCAGCAGTCCCACCATGACAGGGAAAGCTGAAGCTTTCTTT.

This clonotype occurred many times. J is TRBJ1-1 and V is TRBV6-4; 8 positions match TRBD1. Trimming removed 3 bases from V and 1 base from J; junction bases left unmatched: 4. Per germline, CDR1 MRHNA and CDR2 SNTAGT. The CDR3 covers 15 residues. The CDR3 loop is CASSDSGQGNTEAFF. The DNA of the CDR3 is TGTGCCAGCAGTGATTCAGGACAGGGGAACACTGAAGCTTTCTTT.

The V and J genes are TRBV7-2 and TRBJ1-3, with D hard to call. Trimming took off 4 bases at V and 4 bases at J, with 8 bases between the two ends. This CDR3 has 13 residues. Per the germline V gene, CDR1 is SGHTA and CDR2 is FQGNSA. CDR3 residues: CASSSRPGNTIYF. The DNA for the CDR3 is TGTGCCAGCAGCTCTCGGCCCGGAAACACCATATATTTT.

V is TRBV7-8 and J is TRBJ2-7; maybe TRBD2 (6 bases). The germline V and J ends were trimmed by 1 base and 3 bases, with 19 bases remaining between them. Germline-derived CDR1 and CDR2 are SGHVS and FQNEAQ. This CDR3 has 17 residues. The CDR3, as DNA: TGTGCCAGCAGCTTAGTGTGGGGGGACCGACGTTTCTACGAGCAGTACTTC. Protein sequence: CASSLVWGDRRFYEQYF. Variable domain in full (rest from reference TRBV7-8 and TRBJ2-7): GAGVSQSPRYKVAKRGQDVALRCDPISGHVSLFWYQQALGQGPEFLTYFQNEAQLDKSGLPSDRFFAERPEGSVSTLKIQRTQQEDSAVYLCASSLVWGDRRFYEQYFGPGTRLTVT.

The table lists this clonotype with many counts. The chain links TRBV11-2 to TRBJ2-5; D is ambiguous. Germline loops: CDR1 SGHAT, CDR2 FQNNGV. CDR3 length equals 11 residues. Trimming pared 5 bases from V and 7 bases from J, leaving 8 bases between. In DNA form, the CDR3 reads TGTGCCAGCAGCCCTGCCGTGACCCAGTACTTC. This sequence encodes CASSPAVTQYF.

The sample holds many counts of this clonotype. The J gene is TRBJ2-5, the V gene TRBV6-5; 8 bases are shared with TRBD1. There are 16 residues in the CDR3. V gave up 2 bases and J gave up 5 bases; unmatched junction bases: 10. Germline CDR1 and CDR2: MNHEY and SVGAGI. CDR3 nucleotides: TGTGCCAGCAGTTACACAGGACAGGGATTCGGGGAGACCCAGTACTTC. It translates to CASSYTGQGFGETQYF.

This clonotype appeared many times. The rearrangement uses TRBV12-3 or TRBV12-4 and TRBJ2-5; 10 nucleotides align to TRBD2. The CDR3 has 17 residues. J was trimmed by 13 bases and V by 3 bases; bases with no gene match: 20. CDR3 nucleotides: TGTGCCAGCAGTTTGAGGGGGATAGCGGGAGGACCTAATCTTCTGTACTTC. It codes for CASSLRGIAGGPNLLYF.

In this sample, this clonotype turned up many times. The chain employs TRBV20-1 and TRBJ2-2, with 7 bases fitting TRBD1. The CDR3 contains 15 residues. CDR1 is DFQATT, CDR2 SNEGSKA, per germline (reference sequence). V lost 3 bases, J lost 4 bases, and 8 bases stayed unmatched. CDR3 amino acids: CSASVQGTATGELFF. Here the CDR3 DNA reads TGCAGTGCTAGTGTCCAAGGGACAGCCACCGGGGAGCTGTTTTTT.

This clonotype was counted only a few times. J is TRBJ2-5 and V is TRBV5-6; perhaps TRBD1 as D (6 bases). Per the germline V gene, CDR1 is SGHDT and CDR2 is YYEEEE. The CDR3 contains 13 residues. The germline V and J ends were trimmed by 5 bases and 5 bases, with 13 bases remaining between them. CDR3 protein: CASRTGFWETQYF. DNA of the CDR3: TGTGCCAGCAGAACAGGGTTCTGGGAGACCCAGTACTTC.